Below, 32 T cell receptor beta chains from the same sample are listed, as sequenced in a study of blood T cell repertoires in COVID-19. Produced via immunoSEQ multiplex PCR; TCRdb's table is partial and in-frame only. The table has roughly 190,000 clones, 80% to 85% seen once. The material sequenced was peripheral blood. These receptors were obtained from a human donor with acute or convalescent COVID-19. The donor label of this sample is uncertain.

The J gene is TRBJ1-4, the V gene TRBV4-1; 8 positions match TRBD1. This CDR3 comprises 15 residues. Germline V gene sequence: CDR1 MGHRA, CDR2 YSYEKL. V was clipped by 1 base and J by 6 bases; unmatched bases: 4. DNA of the CDR3: TGCGCCAGCAGCCAAGCAGGGGGCGCGGATGAAAAACTGTTTTTT. It yields the protein CASSQAGGADEKLFF.

The chain uses TRBV10-1 and TRBJ2-3, with a weak D call TRBD2 (6 bases). Between the trimmed V and J ends, which lost 5 bases and 1 base, there was a span of 7 bases. The CDR3 is made up of 13 amino acids. From germline, CDR1 is WNHNN and CDR2 SYGVQD (reference sequence). For the CDR3, the DNA is TGCGCCAGCAGTTCGGGAGGCACAGATACGCAGTATTTT. This codes for CASSSGGTDTQYF.

V gene TRBV6-5 combines with J gene TRBJ1-2; D is ambiguous. The CDR3 runs to 14 residues. Germline CDR1 reads MNHEY; CDR2 reads SVGAGI. Trimming took off 4 bases at V and 4 bases at J, with 13 bases between the two ends. CDR3 region: CASSSLDTPYGYTF. CDR3 sequence (DNA): TGTGCCAGCAGTTCCCTTGACACCCCCTATGGCTACACCTTC.

Details on this clone: This sample also contains other DNA sequences that code for the same CDR3. The chain joins TRBV19 to TRBJ1-5; D uncertain. The length of the CDR3 is 13 residues. Germline CDR1 is LNHDA and CDR2 is SQIVND (reference sequence). Trimming removed 6 bases from V and 3 bases from J, with 9 bases in between. The CDR3 here is CASSLQNNQPQHF. The CDR3 bases are TGTGCCAGTAGCCTTCAGAACAATCAGCCCCAGCATTTT.

A few counts support this clone. The V call is TRBV6-4, the J call TRBJ2-7, with TRBD2 identical over 8 bases. Germline V gives CDR1 MRHNA, CDR2 SNTAGT. V lost 3 bases to trimming and J lost 0 bases; unmatched junction nucleotides: 1. This CDR3 comprises 14 residues. As DNA, the CDR3 is TGTGCCAGCAGTGAGACTAGCGTCTCCTACGAGCAGTACTTC. It translates to CASSETSVSYEQYF.

The chain recombines TRBV5-1 with TRBJ2-7, with TRBD1 identical over 9 bases. This CDR3 has 15 amino acids. The trim removed 4 bases at V and 5 bases at J, leaving 10 bases unmatched. Germline V gene data show CDR1 as SGHRS and CDR2 as YFSETQ. The CDR3 nucleotides read TGCGCCAGCAGCATACAGGGGGCAAAGCTCGACGAGCAGTACTTC. It encodes CASSIQGAKLDEQYF.

This clone was seen a few times. The rearrangement uses TRBV7-9 and TRBJ2-2; D unclear. CDR3 length: 14 amino acids. The V end was cut by 5 bases, the J end by 1 base, with 8 bases between. Germline V gene lookup returns CDR1 SEHNR and CDR2 FQNEAQ (reference sequence). This CDR3 is CASSMGQNTGELFF. The CDR3, as DNA: TGTGCCAGCAGCATGGGCCAGAACACCGGGGAGCTGTTTTTT.

The gene calls are TRBV7-8 and TRBJ1-2; no firm D call. Trimming took off 2 bases at V and 2 bases at J, with 6 bases between the two ends. The germline CDR1 and CDR2 sequences are SGHVS and FQNEAQ. The length of the CDR3 is 13 residues. CDR3 amino acids: CASSLPGNYGYTF. In DNA form, the CDR3 reads TGTGCCAGCAGCTTACCAGGAAACTATGGCTACACCTTC.

This clone was seen once. V is TRBV18 and J is TRBJ2-7; D may be TRBD2 (5 bases). Germline V gene sequence: CDR1 KGHSH, CDR2 LQKENI. V was shortened by 5 bases and J by 7 bases, with 15 bases between the two germline ends. This CDR3 spans 13 amino acids. The CDR3 nucleotides are TGTGCCAGCTCAGACGGACCCCGGGGAGAGCAGTACTTC. This translates into CASSDGPRGEQYF. Full variable domain (rest looked up from reference TRBV18 and TRBJ2-7): NAGVMQNPRHLVRRRGQEARLRCSPMKGHSHVYWYRQLPEEGLKFMVYLQKENIIDESGMPKERFSAEFPKEGPSILRIQQVVRGDSAAYFCASSDGPRGEQYFGPGTRLTVT.

In its sample, this clone was seen a few times. This chain links TRBV30 with TRBJ1-6, with TRBD1 matching 7 bases. V trimming: 5 bases; J trimming: 2 bases; junction bases outside the gene matches: 6. This CDR3 has 15 amino acids. Germline CDR1 GTSNPN, CDR2 SVGIG (reference sequence). This CDR3 reads CAWEGQQTYNSPLHF. CDR3 coding DNA: TGTGCCTGGGAGGGACAGCAGACCTATAATTCACCCCTCCACTTT. Variable domain in full (rest from reference TRBV30 and TRBJ1-6): SQTIHQWPATLVQPVGSPLSLECTVEGTSNPNLYWYRQAAGRGLQLLFYSVGIGQISSEVPQNLSASRPQDRQFILSSKKLLLSDSGFYLCAWEGQQTYNSPLHFGNGTRLTVT.

The chain links TRBV19 to TRBJ1-4, with 12 bases aligning to TRBD1. Germline V lookup: CDR1 LNHDA, CDR2 SQIVND (reference sequence). The CDR3 has 15 amino acids. The ends lost 6 bases at V and 8 bases at J; junction bases unmatched: 7. CDR3 in amino acids: CASSPGDRGREKLFF. The CDR3 DNA reads as TGTGCCAGTAGCCCCGGGGACAGGGGGCGCGAAAAACTGTTTTTT.

The CDR3 DNA sequence: TGTGCCAGCAGCGAGGACGGGGAGTACACAGATACGCAGTATTTT. Its translation: CASSEDGEYTDTQYF. This chain connects TRBV7-3 to TRBJ2-3; D perhaps matches TRBD2 (5 bases). V was shortened by 5 bases and J by 2 bases, with 14 bases between the two germline ends. The CDR3 extends over 15 amino acids. Germline values: CDR1 SGHTA, CDR2 FQGTGA.

The chain employs TRBV27 and TRBJ2-3, with 11 nucleotides matching TRBD2. Germline-derived CDR1 and CDR2 are MNHEY and SMNVEV (reference sequence). After removal of 1 base from V and 3 bases from J, the junction contained 9 bases not matched to a gene. The CDR3 runs 18 residues. The chain's CDR3 is CASSLYPKLAGETDTQYF. The CDR3 DNA reads as TGTGCCAGCAGTTTATACCCCAAACTAGCGGGAGAGACAGATACGCAGTATTTT.

This chain joins TRBV6-1 and TRBJ2-1; 9 bases are shared with TRBD2. Germline trimming cut 0 bases from V and 4 bases from J; bases unmatched to any gene: 4. The CDR3 totals 16 residues. Germline lookup yields CDR1 MNHNS and CDR2 SASEGT. This CDR3 reads CASSEAPSGAYNEQFF. The CDR3 DNA is TGTGCCAGCAGTGAAGCACCTAGCGGGGCTTACAATGAGCAGTTCTTC.

The chain has TRBV5-6 and TRBJ2-1; D may be TRBD2 (5 bases). Germline values: CDR1 SGHDT, CDR2 YYEEEE. The CDR3 is 14 residues long. Trimming cost V 4 bases and J 7 bases, with 15 bases left between them. The CDR3 DNA follows: TGTGCCAGCAGCACCGTACATAGCGTGAATGAGCAGTTCTTC. Translated, it gives CASSTVHSVNEQFF.

The V gene is TRBV29-1, the J gene TRBJ2-7, with 8 bases identical to TRBD1. With 2 bases clipped from V and 0 bases from J, the junction kept 3 bases outside the gene matches. Germline V gives CDR1 SQVTM, CDR2 ANQGSEA. This CDR3 has 14 residues. The CDR3 nucleotides are TGCAGCGTTGAACGGCAGGGGGCCTCCTACGAGCAGTACTTC. Translation: CSVERQGASYEQYF.

This clone showed up just once. The gene calls are TRBV7-6 and TRBJ2-1, with TRBD2 matching 13 bases. CDR1 and CDR2 from the germline V gene are SGHVS and FNYEAQ. The trim removed 5 bases at V and 5 bases at J, leaving 6 bases unmatched. The CDR3 has 16 residues. The CDR3 DNA is TGTGCCAGCAGCCGAGGGACTAGCGGGACTGACAATGAGCAGTTCTTC. This codes for CASSRGTSGTDNEQFF.

This chain joins TRBV6-6 and TRBJ2-1, with TRBD1 matching 10 bases. There are 16 residues in the CDR3. The V and J ends lost 2 bases and 6 bases, in that order; junction bases with no gene match: 7. Germline V gives CDR1 MNHNY, CDR2 SVGAGI (reference sequence). For the CDR3, the DNA is TGTGCCAGCAGTTACCGACAGGGGGCGCAGGGCAATGAGCAGTTCTTC. This codes for CASSYRQGAQGNEQFF.

The chain employs TRBV5-1 and TRBJ1-4, with TRBD1 identical over 8 bases. Germline V gene lookup returns CDR1 SGHRS and CDR2 YFSETQ. This CDR3 spans 16 amino acids. The trim removed 4 bases at V and 4 bases at J, leaving 9 bases unmatched. CDR3 DNA: TGCGCCAGCAGCGCCGGACAGGGAGGGGGTAATGAAAAACTGTTTTTT. This encodes CASSAGQGGGNEKLFF.

The chain couples TRBV3-1 (or the pseudogene TRBV3-2) to TRBJ2-7; D uncertain. The V end was cut by 1 base, the J end by 7 bases, with 8 bases between. Germline values: CDR1 LGHDT, CDR2 YNNKEL (reference sequence). CDR3 size: 12 residues. The CDR3 nucleotides are TGTGCCAGCAGCCAAGTCCCCGGGGAGCAGTACTTC. This gives the protein CASSQVPGEQYF.

The chain links TRBV10-1 to TRBJ2-7; 7 bases line up with TRBD2. Germline-derived CDR1 and CDR2 are WNHNN and SYGVQD (reference sequence). CDR3 length: 15 residues. The trim removed 2 bases at V and 3 bases at J, leaving 7 bases unmatched. CDR3 protein: CASSEATGGRYEQYF. The CDR3 nucleotides are TGCGCCAGCAGTGAGGCGACGGGAGGCCGCTACGAGCAGTACTTC.

The chain has TRBV30 and TRBJ1-6, with TRBD1 matching 8 bases. The junction had 8 bases not matched to a gene; V was cut back by 2 bases and J by 8 bases. CDR3 length: 15 amino acids. From germline, CDR1 is GTSNPN and CDR2 SVGIG (reference sequence). The DNA for the CDR3 is TGTGCCTGGAGTTCCCAGGGGGCTCTTTATTCACCCCTCCACTTT. Protein sequence: CAWSSQGALYSPLHF.

The rearrangement links TRBV7-2 to TRBJ2-7; 7 positions agree with TRBD1. Trimming cost V 2 bases and J 3 bases; bases outside gene matches: 4. Germline CDR1 SGHTA, CDR2 FQGNSA. This CDR3 is built from 14 residues. The CDR3 sequence: CASSLQQGYYEQYF. The DNA of the CDR3 is TGTGCCAGCAGCTTACAACAGGGGTACTACGAGCAGTACTTC.

This clone was detected once. The gene calls are TRBV28 and TRBJ1-3; D is perhaps TRBD1 (6 bases). V lost 3 bases and J 4 bases, leaving 19 bases between the germline ends. Germline CDR1 reads MDHEN; CDR2 reads SYDVKM. The CDR3 covers 17 residues. The CDR3 coding sequence is TGTGCCAGCAGTTTCTTGGGGCAGGGGACGTCGGGAAACACCATATATTTT. It is translated as CASSFLGQGTSGNTIYF.

The V gene is TRBV27, the J gene TRBJ2-3, with a possible D match to TRBD2 (5 bases). Trimming took 8 bases from V and 2 from J, leaving 17 bases between them. The CDR3 sequence is 15 residues long. CDR1 and CDR2 (germline): MNHEY, SMNVEV (reference sequence). This CDR3 is CASGSGIQPTDTQYF. In DNA form, the CDR3 reads TGTGCCAGCGGCTCCGGGATCCAACCCACAGATACGCAGTATTTT.

The V gene is TRBV7-9, the J gene TRBJ2-1; TRBD1 matches at 10 bases. Germline trimming cut 8 bases from V and 8 bases from J; bases unmatched to any gene: 9. The germline V gene encodes CDR1 SEHNR and CDR2 FQNEAQ (reference sequence). The CDR3 covers 14 residues. DNA of the CDR3: TGTGCCAGCGTCCCAGGACAGGGGGGTGATGAGCAGTTCTTC. Residues: CASVPGQGGDEQFF.

The chain recombines TRBV2 with TRBJ2-1; 8 bases map to TRBD1. CDR1 and CDR2 from the germline V gene are SNHLY and FYNNEI. This CDR3 is 14 amino acids long. The junction had 2 bases not matched to a gene; V was cut back by 4 bases and J by 3 bases. CDR3 sequence: CASSGGQDYNEQFF. CDR3 sequence (DNA): TGTGCCAGCAGTGGGGGACAGGACTACAATGAGCAGTTCTTC.

The V call is TRBV5-6, the J call TRBJ1-5; D is undetermined. The CDR3 is 14 residues long. V was shortened by 0 bases and J by 11 bases, with 15 bases between the two germline ends. The germline gives CDR1 SGHDT, CDR2 YYEEEE. In DNA, the CDR3 is TGTGCCAGCAGCTTGGGACGGGCCCTGAGGGCCCAGCATTTT. Translation: CASSLGRALRAQHF.

The chain combines TRBV30 with TRBJ1-5; maybe TRBD1 (6 bases). The CDR3 consists of 15 residues. The V gene lost 0 bases and the J gene lost 3 bases, with 12 bases spanning the gap. Per germline, CDR1 GTSNPN and CDR2 SVGIG (reference sequence). CDR3 in DNA: TGTGCCTGGAGTGTATTAGGACAGCTCAATCAGCCCCAGCATTTT. It codes for CAWSVLGQLNQPQHF.

This rearrangement joins TRBV19 to TRBJ2-5, with D possibly being TRBD1 (5 bases). The CDR3 is 14 residues long. Trimming took 3 bases from V and 4 from J, leaving 12 bases between them. CDR1 is LNHDA and CDR2 is SQIVND in the germline V gene (reference sequence). CDR3 amino acids: CASSITQGGETQYF. The DNA for the CDR3 is TGTGCCAGTAGTATTACTCAGGGTGGAGAGACCCAGTACTTC.

A remark on this clone: Other DNA sequences in this sample translate to the same CDR3. Written as DNA, the CDR3 is TGTGCCAGCAGCGGAGACAGCAATCAGCCCCAGCATTTT. Protein sequence: CASSGDSNQPQHF. J is TRBJ1-5 and V is TRBV2; D is ambiguous. Germline V gene lookup returns CDR1 SNHLY and CDR2 FYNNEI. Trimming cost V 6 bases and J 1 base, with 7 bases left between them. The CDR3 length is 13 residues.

This rearrangement joins TRBV9 to TRBJ2-3, with 13 bases fitting TRBD2. The V gene's germline CDR1 is SGDLS and CDR2 YYNGEE. The junction had 1 base not matched to a gene; V was cut back by 3 bases and J by 9 bases. The CDR3 is 13 amino acids. The CDR3 protein is CASSEGLAGTQYF. In nucleotides, the CDR3 is TGTGCCAGCAGCGAGGGACTAGCGGGGACGCAGTATTTT.